These 21 T cell receptor beta chains were all obtained from the same sample, sequenced in a study of cytomegalovirus exposure and HLA in healthy donors. The PCR used 60 Vbeta and 13 Jbeta primers. Produced via immunoSEQ multiplex PCR; TCRdb's table is partial and in-frame only. The sample consists of approximately 150,000 clones, 81% of them appearing once. The sample was PBMCs. Receptor source: a woman aged 50 to 60 in good health and CMV-seronegative.

The chain employs TRBV28 and TRBJ1-5; 11 bases align to TRBD1. This CDR3 has 17 amino acids. The germline V gene encodes CDR1 MDHEN and CDR2 SYDVKM. V trimming: 3 bases; J trimming: 4 bases; junction bases outside the gene matches: 8. CDR3 in DNA: TGTGCCAGCAGTTTTCCTCGTGGGACAGGGGGAAATCAGCCCCAGCATTTT. It encodes CASSFPRGTGGNQPQHF.

The chain uses TRBV27 and TRBJ1-1; TRBD1 matches 7 bases. Trimming at V came to 2 bases and at J to 0 bases, leaving 6 bases not matched to a gene. This CDR3 is 16 amino acids long. CDR1 and CDR2 (germline): MNHEY, SMNVEV (reference sequence). CDR3 sequence (DNA): TGTGCCAGCAGTTTACGGACAGGTACTATGAACACTGAAGCTTTCTTT. Its protein product is CASSLRTGTMNTEAFF.

The chain links TRBV7-6 to TRBJ2-3; D is unclear. Trimming took off 1 base at V and 5 bases at J, with 4 bases between the two ends. The germline V gene has CDR1 SGHVS and CDR2 FNYEAQ. This CDR3 spans 12 amino acids. The CDR3 region has the DNA TGTGCCAGCAGCTTAGATCAAGATACGCAGTATTTT. Translated: CASSLDQDTQYF.

There are a few counts of this clone. The chain is built from TRBV28 and TRBJ1-5, with D unresolved. Germline V CDR1 and CDR2: MDHEN, SYDVKM. The CDR3 is 14 amino acids. Trimming removed 5 bases at V and 0 bases at J, with 8 bases between. The CDR3 nucleotides read TGTGCCAGCAGTCTTCAGGTTAGCAATCAGCCCCAGCATTTT. Translation gives CASSLQVSNQPQHF.

The V gene is TRBV5-1, the J gene TRBJ2-7, with D possibly TRBD1 on 6 matching bases. The length of the CDR3 is 16 residues. Germline V CDR1 and CDR2: SGHRS, YFSETQ. With 2 bases removed from V and 2 bases from J, the gap between germline ends came to 17 bases. CDR3 in DNA: TGCGCCAGCAGCTTCTCGCCGCAGGGGACCCCCTACGAGCAGTACTTC. Residues: CASSFSPQGTPYEQYF.

The J gene is TRBJ2-1, the V gene TRBV15; D is perhaps TRBD2 (5 bases). V lost 0 bases, J lost 5 bases, and 11 bases lay in between. This CDR3 contains 15 residues. Germline lookup yields CDR1 LNHNV and CDR2 YYDKDF (reference sequence). The CDR3 protein is CATSRDLRENNEQFF. DNA for the CDR3: TGTGCCACCAGCAGAGATCTAAGGGAGAACAATGAGCAGTTCTTC.

V and J are TRBV2 and TRBJ2-2; TRBD2 aligns across 9 bases. Germline-derived CDR1 and CDR2 are SNHLY and FYNNEI. The CDR3 contains 15 residues. V gave up 8 bases and J gave up 1 base; unmatched junction bases: 5. The CDR3 protein is CASGPTSGNTGELFF. The CDR3 nucleotides read TGTGCCAGCGGCCCGACTAGCGGGAACACCGGGGAGCTGTTTTTT.

The CDR3 region has the DNA TGTGCCAGCAGCTTAGGGGCGGGGGGGGGTGCCTACGAGCAGTACTTC. This gives the protein CASSLGAGGGAYEQYF. The rearrangement links TRBV11-2 to TRBJ2-7; 9 bases fit TRBD2. V lost 1 base and J lost 2; bases outside the gene matches: 6. From germline, CDR1 is SGHAT and CDR2 FQNNGV. The CDR3 spans 16 residues.

The CDR3, as DNA: TGTGCCAGCAGTTCCGGGGGGGGTAGCTCCTACAATGAGCAGTTCTTC. Its protein is CASSSGGGSSYNEQFF. The rearrangement joins TRBV7-3 to TRBJ2-1; 8 nucleotides line up with TRBD2. The CDR3 spans 16 residues. V was clipped by 6 bases and J by 0 bases; unmatched bases: 7. Germline CDR1 is SGHTA and CDR2 is FQGTGA.

CDR3 region: CASSPPGRVNTEAFF. CDR3 bases: TGTGCCAGCTCACCACCTGGCCGGGTAAACACTGAAGCTTTCTTT. The chain couples TRBV18 to TRBJ1-1; D call uncertain. V was pared by 0 bases and J by 2 bases, with 10 bases between. CDR1 is KGHSH and CDR2 is LQKENI in the germline V gene. The CDR3 is made up of 15 amino acids.

This sequence joins TRBV28 and TRBJ1-5, with D tentatively TRBD1 (5 bases). Germline V gene data show CDR1 as MDHEN and CDR2 as SYDVKM. V was pared by 6 bases and J by 0 bases, with 12 bases between. The CDR3 has 15 amino acids. CDR3 sequence: CASRHRGDSNQPQHF. DNA of the CDR3: TGTGCCAGCAGGCATAGGGGCGATAGCAATCAGCCCCAGCATTTT.

The chain couples TRBV4-3 to TRBJ2-3; D is perhaps TRBD2 (6 bases). V shed 5 bases and J shed 1 base, with 13 bases lying between them. The CDR3 is 15 residues long. Germline V CDR1 and CDR2: LGHNA, YSLEER. The DNA of the CDR3 is TGCGCCAGCAGCAGGGCGGGCGGGGGCACAGATACGCAGTATTTT. Encoded protein: CASSRAGGGTDTQYF.

The gene calls are TRBV7-9 and TRBJ2-7; TRBD1 matches at 8 bases. V lost 4 bases and J lost 3; bases outside the gene matches: 8. The CDR3 consists of 15 residues. In germline, CDR1 is SEHNR, CDR2 FQNEAQ (reference sequence). CDR3 nucleotide sequence: TGTGCCAGCAGCTCTTCCGGGACAGGTCGCTACGAGCAGTACTTC. This sequence encodes CASSSSGTGRYEQYF.

Concerning this clone itself: The junction does not match germline at one end; this may be a read error. The genes are TRBV7-9 and TRBJ1-4, with D perhaps matching TRBD1 (5 bases). Germline CDR1 is SEHNR and CDR2 is FQNEAQ (reference sequence). The CDR3 contains 13 residues. CDR3 sequence (DNA): TGTTCCAGCAGCTTCTCAGGGAATGAAAAACTGTTTTTT. This gives the protein CSSSFSGNEKLFF.

The chain links TRBV19 to TRBJ1-5; 11 positions agree with TRBD1. This CDR3 contains 15 residues. Germline-derived CDR1 and CDR2 are LNHDA and SQIVND (reference sequence). V lost 4 bases, J lost 3 bases, and 2 bases stayed unmatched. DNA for the CDR3: TGTGCCAGTAGTACGGACAGGGGGCCCAATCAGCCCCAGCATTTT. As protein: CASSTDRGPNQPQHF.

The chain joins TRBV18 to TRBJ2-5, with D possibly matching TRBD1 (6 bases). The CDR3 consists of 15 residues. CDR1 and CDR2 (germline): KGHSH, LQKENI. Trimming took 3 bases from V and 1 from J, leaving 12 bases between them. In DNA form, the CDR3 reads TGTGCCAGCTCACCGGATAGGGGGTTCCAAGAGACCCAGTACTTC. Protein product: CASSPDRGFQETQYF.

This rearrangement joins TRBV9 to TRBJ2-1, with 8 bases matching TRBD2. Germline V gene sequence: CDR1 SGDLS, CDR2 YYNGEE. V shed 4 bases, J shed 5 bases, and the junction held 8 bases outside the gene matches. The CDR3 runs 15 residues. The chain's CDR3 is CASSPFGSGDNEQFF. The CDR3 bases are TGTGCCAGCAGCCCGTTTGGTAGCGGGGACAATGAGCAGTTCTTC.

The genes are TRBV7-2 and TRBJ2-1; D perhaps matches TRBD2 (5 bases). CDR1 and CDR2 from the germline V gene are SGHTA and FQGNSA. V lost 2 bases and J lost 6, with 14 bases in between. The length of the CDR3 is 15 residues. CDR3: CASSLRGLGGNEQFF. In DNA form, the CDR3 reads TGTGCCAGCAGCTTACGTGGGCTAGGAGGCAATGAGCAGTTCTTC.

The gene calls are TRBV9 and TRBJ2-2; D might be TRBD2 (5 bases). Trimming took off 0 bases at V and 6 bases at J, with 15 bases between the two ends. Germline V gene lookup returns CDR1 SGDLS and CDR2 YYNGEE. The CDR3 spans 16 residues. As DNA, the CDR3 is TGTGCCAGCAGCGTAGGTGGAGGAGGCGGCGCCGGGGAGCTGTTTTTT. Protein product: CASSVGGGGGAGELFF.

With respect to this clone: In the same sample, other DNA sequences code for this CDR3. The chain uses TRBV5-1 and TRBJ2-7; 9 bases fit TRBD2. Trimming cost V 5 bases and J 2 bases; bases outside gene matches: 14. This CDR3 spans 17 amino acids. Per the germline V gene, CDR1 is SGHRS and CDR2 is YFSETQ. This CDR3 is CASSPTPGSGSPYEQYF. CDR3 bases: TGCGCCAGCAGTCCGACCCCGGGTAGCGGGAGTCCCTACGAGCAGTACTTC. Full variable domain (outside the CDR3, taken from reference TRBV5-1 and TRBJ2-7): KAGVTQTPRYLIKTRGQQVTLSCSPISGHRSVSWYQQTPGQGLQFLFEYFSETQRNKGNFPGRFSGRQFSNSRSEMNVSTLELGDSALYLCASSPTPGSGSPYEQYFGPGTRLTVT.

The chain joins TRBV13 to TRBJ2-1, with no clear D. Trimming stripped 2 bases from V and 1 base from J, with 12 bases between. Germline assignment: CDR1 PRHDT and CDR2 FYEKMQ (reference sequence). CDR3 length: 16 residues. CDR3 residues: CASSLWVGESYNEQFF. In nucleotides, the CDR3 is TGTGCCAGCAGCTTATGGGTTGGAGAATCCTACAATGAGCAGTTCTTC.